This T cell receptor beta chain appears in the sequencing data of a study of blood T cell repertoires in COVID-19 (dated by TCRdb to 2018 to 2020). For the study in its entirety: Samples covering the acute and convalescent phases of COVID-19 were provided by collaborators in the United States, Italy and Spain. The material from the prospective study consisted of cDNA or gDNA derived from T cells, B-cell-depleted T cells, or PBMCs. Deeply sampled blood TCRbeta repertoires from subjects exposed to, actively infected with, or recovered from COVID-19 were included in the dataset. A freely available public database, intended as a resource for researchers studying the immune response to SARS-CoV-2, is where the repertoires were released. Samples were obtained from the ongoing ImmuneRACE study (first 160 participants) and from 1,000 to 1,500 subjects provided by 6 global collaborators. The sample metadata nearly always contained a de-identified subject ID, COVID-19 status, age in years and sex. HLA class I and class II types, where available, came from metadata supplied by the sample provider rather than from assay-based typing.

TCRbeta CDR3 regions were amplified from genomic DNA by means of the immunoSEQ Assay, a bias-controlled multiplex PCR. As for the original processing: The number of nucleated cells in each sample was estimated from the amplification of reference gene primers within the assay. To quantify the absolute abundance of each unique TCRbeta CDR3 rearrangement, sequence reads were collapsed and filtered. For each sample, productive Simpson clonality was calculated as the square root of Simpson's diversity index over productive rearrangements. TCRdb took over this immuneACCESS table, retaining in-frame rearrangements with V and J assigned. Such tables are incomplete; in checked studies, under half of the missing clones stem from an unresolved V gene, and the remainder is unexplained. D and trimming were read from the DNA, whereas the V and J calls and clone size are those reported in that table. The sample has fewer than 450,000 clones on record, around 89% of them singletons. The top ten clonotypes cover around an eighth of the sample.

CDR1 is given as MNHEY and CDR2 as SVGAGI, both from the germline V gene. V has 4 bases trimmed and J has 7 bases trimmed; junction bases matching no gene number 8. Including cysteine and phenylalanine, the CDR3 has 15 amino acids. Just the 45-base CDR3 DNA is kept, in frame starting at base 1. General study outcomes and caveats: Clinical and demographic metadata were provided uncurated, with the amount varying by source and participant.

One collaborating source in Seattle enrolled patients while the patients were actively infected and followed the patients over time throughout the course of disease. Whole blood was collected in K2EDTA tubes by collaborating institutions according to the institutions' own protocols. For TCRbeta analysis, collaborator samples were shipped as frozen whole blood, as isolated PBMCs, or as DNA extracted from either sample type. Regarding this clone: Its antigen remains unidentified. Within one base of it there is no much larger clone, and no base qualities were kept.

Rearrangement joined TRBV6-5 to TRBJ2-2; 8 central bases correspond to TRBD1. The clonotype originates from a woman aged 45-60 years with COVID-19, enrolled during active disease. Input material: peripheral blood. The CDR3 protein: CASSFDRGVVGELFF. The nucleotides read TGTGCCAGCAGTTTCGACAGGGGAGTGGTCGGGGAGCTGTTTTTT.